This T cell receptor beta chain stems from a study of cytomegalovirus exposure and HLA in healthy donors. Study-level background: Counted in an early data release were roughly 87 million unique TCRs from HLA-typed donors.

As to this clone: Its antigen remains unknown.

Donors in the study were healthy people who gave bone marrow. Study-wide findings and caveats: A cluster of highly shared sequence variants was likely a sequencing artifact.

Primers included in the PCR were 60 Vbeta and 13 Jbeta primers. Here immunoSEQ multiplex PCR was the method, and the copy in TCRdb shows in-frame clones only, minus some. The table lists about 150,000 clones, approximately 83% of them singletons. Germline V gene sequence: CDR1 SGHVS, CDR2 FQNEAQ. The CDR3 has 17 amino acids. V was trimmed by 1 base and J by 14 bases, leaving 24 bases between them. The sequenced sample was PBMCs. This chain links TRBV7-8 with TRBJ1-6, with a possible D match to TRBD1 (6 bases). This TCR was sampled from a woman in her forties in good health and CMV-seronegative. CDR3 sequence: CASSLGISDRTVMSLHF. The CDR3 DNA sequence: TGTGCCAGCAGCTTAGGAATATCGGACAGAACGGTAATGTCCCTCCACTTT.